Listed below are T cell receptor beta chains from one sample, sequenced in a study of T cell repertoires in cytomegalovirus infection. In TCRdb, the reads were re-called with MiXCR into one record per CDR3 protein. The table lists over 300,000 distinct CDR3 sequences, over 7.5% of them singletons, with 3.5% to 4.5% in the top ten. Sample: PBMCs. Receptors were obtained from a human donor in good health (CMV status not recorded). Some clones in this sample may be carry-over from other donors' samples. Each CDR3 is given with its conserved first and last residue. The order of the fields is V gene, J gene, CDR3 protein.

TRBV19	TRBJ1-5	CASSILPTEDQPQHF
TRBV2	TRBJ2-2	CASSSREHGAGELFF
TRBV6-6	TRBJ2-7	CASSYSRTGGEQYF
TRBV12-3/TRBV12-4	TRBJ1-6	CASSLTGDGGNSPLHF
TRBV12-3/TRBV12-4	TRBJ2-7	CASRPSGRGGAEQYF
TRBV25-1	TRBJ2-7	CASSEWGQYYEQYF
TRBV12-3/TRBV12-4	TRBJ2-3	CASSPGQGTTFTDTQYF
TRBV10-3	TRBJ1-1	CAISEGGTEAFF
TRBV11-1	TRBJ1-1	CASSLRAGRNTEAFF
TRBV6-5	TRBJ2-7	CASSPWTSGSSYEQYF
TRBV7-9	TRBJ1-1	CASSAQGLNTEAFF
TRBV4-1	TRBJ1-5	CASSQQTDSPQHF
TRBV2	TRBJ1-1	CASSEFLLGTMNTEAFF
TRBV18	TRBJ2-3	CASSPLGVAHDTDTQYF
TRBV20-1	TRBJ2-3	CSARDRGGSTDTQYF
TRBV27	TRBJ1-4	CASSLRQGVNEKLFF
TRBV5-4	TRBJ2-5	CASSTDGDQETQYF
TRBV20-1	TRBJ1-5	CSARETGGYSNQPQHF
TRBV7-9	TRBJ2-1	CASSLEAGGPGEQFF
TRBV11-1	TRBJ2-7	CASSPLEGAYEQYF
TRBV7-6	TRBJ1-2	CASSPSGVNYGYTF
TRBV20-1	TRBJ2-7	CSARTLPGQGKARTEQYF